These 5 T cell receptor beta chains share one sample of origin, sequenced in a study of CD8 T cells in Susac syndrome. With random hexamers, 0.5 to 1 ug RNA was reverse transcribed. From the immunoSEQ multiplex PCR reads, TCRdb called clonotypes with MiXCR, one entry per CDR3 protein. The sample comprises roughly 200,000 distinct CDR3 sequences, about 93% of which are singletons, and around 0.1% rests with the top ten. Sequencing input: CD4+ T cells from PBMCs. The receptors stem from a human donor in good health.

CDR3 nucleotides: TGTGCCAGCAGTACCGGGGGGGGGCGTTATGAGCAGTTCTTC. Protein product: CASSTGGGRYEQFF. The chain carries TRBV11-2 and TRBJ2-1; 8 bases fit TRBD2. This CDR3 spans 14 amino acids. Germline V gives CDR1 SGHAT, CDR2 FQNNGV. Trimming removed 6 bases from V and 8 bases from J; junction bases left unmatched: 9.

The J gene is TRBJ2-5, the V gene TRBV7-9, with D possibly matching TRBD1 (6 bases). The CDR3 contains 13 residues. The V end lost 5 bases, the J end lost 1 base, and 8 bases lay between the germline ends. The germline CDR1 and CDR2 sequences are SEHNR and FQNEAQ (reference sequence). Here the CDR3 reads CASSGTLQETQYF. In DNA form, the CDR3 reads TGTGCCAGCAGCGGGACACTCCAAGAGACCCAGTACTTC.

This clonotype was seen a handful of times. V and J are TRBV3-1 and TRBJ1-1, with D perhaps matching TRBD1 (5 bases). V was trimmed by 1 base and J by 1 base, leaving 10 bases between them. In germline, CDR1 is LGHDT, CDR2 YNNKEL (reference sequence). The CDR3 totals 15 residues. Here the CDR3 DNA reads TGTGCCAGCAGCCAAGGGCTGACAGCGAACACTGAAGCTTTCTTT. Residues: CASSQGLTANTEAFF.

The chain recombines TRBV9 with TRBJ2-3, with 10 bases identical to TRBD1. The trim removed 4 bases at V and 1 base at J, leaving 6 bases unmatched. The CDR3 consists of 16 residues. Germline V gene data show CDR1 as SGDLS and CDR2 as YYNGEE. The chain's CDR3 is CASSFPGTGGTDTQYF. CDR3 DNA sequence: TGTGCCAGCAGCTTTCCCGGGACAGGGGGCACAGATACGCAGTATTTT.

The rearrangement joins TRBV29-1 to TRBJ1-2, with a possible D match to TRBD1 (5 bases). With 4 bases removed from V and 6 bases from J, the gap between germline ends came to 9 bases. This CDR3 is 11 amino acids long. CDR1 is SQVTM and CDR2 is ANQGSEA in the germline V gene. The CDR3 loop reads CSVAGLDGYTF. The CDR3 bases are TGCAGCGTTGCGGGGCTGGATGGCTACACCTTC.